This passage covers 14 T cell receptor beta chains from one sample sequenced in a study of T cells in localized non-small cell lung cancer. Some clones are missing from TCRdb's copy, which holds only in-frame ones; the method was immunoSEQ multiplex PCR. The data contain around 39,000 clones, approximately 88% of them singletons. The material was peripheral blood, obtained before any cancer treatment. The receptors here all came from a woman aged 40 to 75 with stage I lung adenocarcinoma.

V gene TRBV11-2 combines with J gene TRBJ1-1; a weak D match, TRBD1 (5 bases). The CDR3 has 13 residues. V was cut by 8 bases and J by 5 bases, with 15 bases left in between. The V gene's germline CDR1 is SGHAT and CDR2 FQNNGV. The CDR3 reads CASGAQVGTEAFF. The CDR3 DNA follows: TGTGCCAGCGGGGCCCAGGTTGGGACTGAAGCTTTCTTT.

The rearrangement links TRBV6-4 to TRBJ2-5; 11 nucleotides align to TRBD2. Trimming took 2 bases from V and 1 from J; bases not matched to a gene: 3. Germline assignment: CDR1 MRHNA and CDR2 SNTAGT. The CDR3 has 16 residues. In DNA, the CDR3 is TGTGCCAGCAGTGACGGTAGCGGGAGGGCCCAAGAGACCCAGTACTTC. It codes for CASSDGSGRAQETQYF.

The chain carries TRBV6-5 and TRBJ1-1; 9 nucleotides agree with TRBD1. The CDR3 sequence is 13 residues long. The germline V gene has CDR1 MNHEY and CDR2 SVGAGI. Trimming took 6 bases from V and 5 from J; bases not matched to a gene: 4. CDR3 in amino acids: CASRGTGRTEAFF. The CDR3 region has the DNA TGTGCCAGCAGGGGGACAGGGAGAACTGAAGCTTTCTTT.

The chain is built from TRBV2 and TRBJ2-5, with D hard to call. Looked up from germline, CDR1 is SNHLY and CDR2 is FYNNEI. V lost 8 bases, J lost 4 bases, and 5 bases lay in between. The CDR3 is made up of 10 amino acids. CDR3 coding DNA: TGTGCCAGCGCAGTAGAGACCCAGTACTTC. Amino acid sequence: CASAVETQYF.

V is TRBV2 and J is TRBJ2-1; D gene ambiguous. From germline, CDR1 is SNHLY and CDR2 FYNNEI. The CDR3 sequence is 13 residues long. Trimming took 8 bases from V and 10 from J, leaving 18 bases between them. This chain's CDR3 is CASGKDLGGEQFF. DNA for the CDR3: TGTGCCAGCGGGAAGGATTTAGGTGGGGAGCAGTTCTTC.

The chain carries TRBV6-5 and TRBJ1-1; D is perhaps TRBD1 (5 bases). Germline V CDR1 and CDR2: MNHEY, SVGAGI. This CDR3 comprises 15 residues. V was clipped by 6 bases and J by 3 bases, with 17 bases between them. CDR3 in amino acids: CASSYGTLGDTEAFF. The CDR3 region has the DNA TGTGCCAGCAGCTACGGGACGCTGGGCGACACTGAAGCTTTCTTT.

The V call is TRBV19, the J call TRBJ1-2; the match to TRBD1 covers 7 bases. The CDR3 totals 15 residues. V lost 3 bases to trimming and J lost 5 bases; unmatched junction nucleotides: 9. Looked up from germline, CDR1 is LNHDA and CDR2 is SQIVND (reference sequence). CDR3 DNA: TGTGCCAGTAGTATCGACGGGACAGAAACATATGGCTACACCTTC. It encodes CASSIDGTETYGYTF.

This chain links TRBV5-1 with TRBJ2-5, with 7 positions matching TRBD2. The length of the CDR3 is 14 residues. Germline V gene sequence: CDR1 SGHRS, CDR2 YFSETQ. The V segment lost 6 bases and the J segment 5 bases; nucleotides outside the gene matches: 10. The CDR3 is CASTPLTSSETQYF. The CDR3, as DNA: TGCGCCAGCACCCCGCTGACTAGCTCGGAGACCCAGTACTTC. The whole variable domain, filled in from reference TRBV5-1 and TRBJ2-5, reads KAGVTQTPRYLIKTRGQQVTLSCSPISGHRSVSWYQQTPGQGLQFLFEYFSETQRNKGNFPGRFSGRQFSNSRSEMNVSTLELGDSALYLCASTPLTSSETQYFGPGTRLLVL.

CDR3: CASKVASDTQYF. The CDR3 coding sequence is TGTGCCAGCAAGGTAGCCTCAGATACGCAGTATTTT. The chain employs TRBV2 and TRBJ2-3; D is undetermined. CDR1 is SNHLY, CDR2 FYNNEI, per germline. CDR3 length equals 12 residues. V lost 7 bases and J 4 bases, leaving 9 bases between the germline ends.

This chain links TRBV6-5 with TRBJ2-3; D is perhaps TRBD1 (6 bases). V lost 4 bases, J lost 6 bases, and 11 bases lay in between. This CDR3 is 13 amino acids long. CDR1 MNHEY and CDR2 SVGAGI come from the germline V gene. For the CDR3, the DNA is TGTGCCAGCAGTTTTCAGGGGCCCGATACGCAGTATTTT. The encoded protein is CASSFQGPDTQYF.

This clone was picked up a small number of times. The chain has TRBV28 and TRBJ1-5, with D perhaps matching TRBD1 (6 bases). CDR3 size: 13 residues. Per the germline V gene, CDR1 is MDHEN and CDR2 is SYDVKM. Trimming removed 6 bases at V and 11 bases at J, with 17 bases between. The CDR3 DNA follows: TGTGCCAGCAGCAACTCCGTCGGGGGCTCCCAGCATTTT. Amino acids: CASSNSVGGSQHF.

This chain uses TRBV7-9 with TRBJ2-1; the D gene is possibly TRBD2 (5 bases). The V gene lost 6 bases and the J gene lost 3 bases, with 12 bases spanning the gap. The CDR3 runs to 14 residues. CDR1 is SEHNR, CDR2 FQNEAQ, per germline (reference sequence). The CDR3 sequence is CASRPVAGYNEQFF. CDR3 coding DNA: TGTGCCAGCAGACCCGTCGCGGGCTACAATGAGCAGTTCTTC. The whole variable domain, filled in from reference TRBV7-9 and TRBJ2-1, reads DTGVSQNPRHKITKRGQNVTFRCDPISEHNRLYWYRQTLGQGPEFLTYFQNEAQLEKSRLLSDRFSAERPKGSFSTLEIQRTEQGDSAMYLCASRPVAGYNEQFFGPGTRLTVL.

The chain is built from TRBV19 and TRBJ2-7, with 8 positions matching TRBD2. With 6 bases clipped from V and 0 bases from J, the junction kept 10 bases outside the gene matches. The CDR3 contains 16 residues. Germline-derived CDR1 and CDR2 are LNHDA and SQIVND (reference sequence). In DNA form, the CDR3 reads TGTGCCAGTAGCCTATATGGACTAGCCGCCTCCTACGAGCAGTACTTC. Its translation: CASSLYGLAASYEQYF.

As regards this clone: The junction and the germline gene differ at one end; a read error may be behind it. J is TRBJ2-1 and V is TRBV7-6, with 12 bases fitting TRBD2. In germline, CDR1 is SGHVS, CDR2 FNYEAQ. This CDR3 is 14 amino acids long. The CDR3: CASSARLAGDLPVF. For the CDR3, the DNA is TGTGCCAGCAGCGCCAGACTAGCGGGAGACCTCCCGGTCTTC.